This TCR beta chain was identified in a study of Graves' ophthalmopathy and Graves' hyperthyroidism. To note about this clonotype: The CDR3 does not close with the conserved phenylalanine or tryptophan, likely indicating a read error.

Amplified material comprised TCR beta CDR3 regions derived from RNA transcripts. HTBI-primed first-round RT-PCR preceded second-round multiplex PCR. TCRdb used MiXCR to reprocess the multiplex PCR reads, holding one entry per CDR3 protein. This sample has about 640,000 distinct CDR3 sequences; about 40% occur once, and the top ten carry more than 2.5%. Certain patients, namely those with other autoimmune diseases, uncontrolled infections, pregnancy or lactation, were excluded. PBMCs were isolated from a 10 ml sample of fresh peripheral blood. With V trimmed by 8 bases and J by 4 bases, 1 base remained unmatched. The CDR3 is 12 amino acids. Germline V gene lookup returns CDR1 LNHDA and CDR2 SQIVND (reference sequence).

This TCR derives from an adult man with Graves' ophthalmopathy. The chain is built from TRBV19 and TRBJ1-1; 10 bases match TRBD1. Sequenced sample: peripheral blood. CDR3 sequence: CASRTGGTEAFS. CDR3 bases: TGTGCCAGTCGGACAGGGGGCACTGAAGCTTTCTCT.